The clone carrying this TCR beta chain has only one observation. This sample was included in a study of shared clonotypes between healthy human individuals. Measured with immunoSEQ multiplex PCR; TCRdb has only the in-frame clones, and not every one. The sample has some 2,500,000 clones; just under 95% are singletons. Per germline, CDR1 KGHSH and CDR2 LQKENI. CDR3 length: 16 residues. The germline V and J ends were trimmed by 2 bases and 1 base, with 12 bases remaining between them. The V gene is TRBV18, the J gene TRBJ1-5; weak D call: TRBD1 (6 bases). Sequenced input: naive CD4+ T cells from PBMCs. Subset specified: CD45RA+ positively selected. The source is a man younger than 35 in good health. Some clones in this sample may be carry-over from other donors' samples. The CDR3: CASSPAGDRSNQPQHF. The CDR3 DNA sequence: TGTGCCAGCTCACCAGCAGGGGATAGAAGCAATCAGCCCCAGCATTTT.